The clone carrying this TCR beta chain came up once. The data belong to a study of blood T cell repertoires in COVID-19. The CDR3 has 14 residues. Germline V gives CDR1 LGHNA, CDR2 YNFKEQ. The V segment lost 3 bases and the J segment 5 bases; nucleotides outside the gene matches: 3. Assay: immunoSEQ multiplex PCR; the TCRdb copy retains only in-frame clones and omits some. The sample contains roughly 230,000 clones, nearly 90% of which appear only once. The sequence came from a woman in her sixties with COVID-19, enrolled during active disease. The genes are TRBV4-2 and TRBJ2-1; 8 positions agree with TRBD2. The specimen was peripheral blood. CDR3 sequence reads: CASSQAGRDNEQFF. The CDR3 coding sequence is TGTGCCAGCAGCCAGGCCGGGAGGGACAATGAGCAGTTCTTC.